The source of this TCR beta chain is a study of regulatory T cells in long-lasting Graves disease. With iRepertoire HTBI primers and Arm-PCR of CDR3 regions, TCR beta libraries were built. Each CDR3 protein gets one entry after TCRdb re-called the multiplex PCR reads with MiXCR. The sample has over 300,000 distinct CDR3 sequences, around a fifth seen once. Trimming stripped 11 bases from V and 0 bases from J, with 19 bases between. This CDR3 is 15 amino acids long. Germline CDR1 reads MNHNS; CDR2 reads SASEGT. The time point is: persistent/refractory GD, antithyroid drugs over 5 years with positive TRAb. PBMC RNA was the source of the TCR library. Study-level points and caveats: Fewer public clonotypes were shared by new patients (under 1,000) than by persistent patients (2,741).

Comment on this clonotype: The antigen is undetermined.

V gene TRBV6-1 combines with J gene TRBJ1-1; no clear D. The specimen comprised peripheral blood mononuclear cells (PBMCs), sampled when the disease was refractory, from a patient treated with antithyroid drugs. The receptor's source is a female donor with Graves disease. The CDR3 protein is CAGGLNVKMNTEAFF. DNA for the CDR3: TGTGCCGGTGGGTTGAACGTGAAAATGAACACTGAAGCTTTCTTT.